The sequence of this TCR beta chain was determined in a study of T cell changes during pregnancy in multiple sclerosis (dated by TCRdb to about 2019). Broadly, across the study: Changes in the T cell repertoire over the course of pregnancy were examined in this study in women with multiple sclerosis.

The germline V gene (reference sequence) sets CDR1 to LNHDA and CDR2 to SQIVND. The V and J ends are trimmed by 6 bases and 6 bases, leaving 18 bases between them. Spanning cysteine to phenylalanine, the CDR3 consists of 14 amino acids. Left in the record is the CDR3 DNA by itself, 42 bases read in frame from the first base. This clone was recorded a few times. This clone's antigen is unknown. Base qualities are not at hand, and no much larger clone is one base apart. The library was generated by the immunoSEQ multiplex PCR assay. TCRdb took this table from immuneACCESS and kept in-frame rearrangements with V and J called. Such tables lack part of the clones; where checked against another copy, unresolved V genes explain under half of the gap, and the rest is unexplained. Recorded for this sample are 60,000 to 85,000 clones; 80% to 95% of them occurred a single time. The leading ten clones occupy over 3.5% of the sample.

The rearranged segments are TRBV19 and TRBJ2-7; the D region possibly corresponds to TRBD1 (5 bases align). The specimen comprised peripheral blood, sampled after pregnancy. The sequence derives from a female donor in good health, enrolled as a control in a pregnancy study. The nucleotide sequence reads TGTGCCAGTAGAGCAGATTCAGGGAACAGCGAGCAGTACTTC. Its amino acids are CASRADSGNSEQYF.